This is a list of T cell receptor beta chains from one sample in a study of OX40 agonist ivuxolimab in advanced cancers. The repertoire was sequenced with immunoSEQ multiplex PCR; TCRdb's copy has only in-frame clones and lacks some. In the table there are 55,000 to 75,000 clones, 80% of which are singletons. This material consisted of CD4+ or CD8+ T cells sorted from blood, taken in a trial of the OX40 agonist ivuxolimab. These receptors were collected from an adult with an advanced solid tumor such as melanoma, head and neck, liver or kidney cancer. CDR3s include the opening cysteine and the closing phenylalanine or tryptophan. The D gene is left open where the match is weak. The size entry is marked missing in some rows and otherwise reads once, few, many or a size class.

clone size: -; D gene: -; J gene: TRBJ1-6; V gene: TRBV2; CDR3 DNA: TGTGCCAGCAGTTTAGCAGGGACACACAATTCACCCCTCCACTTT; CDR3 protein: CASSLAGTHNSPLHF
clone size: -; D gene: -; J gene: TRBJ1-5; V gene: TRBV6-1; CDR3 DNA: TGTGCCAGCAGACCCACAGGGAACAATCAGCCCCAGCATTTT; CDR3 protein: CASRPTGNNQPQHF
clone size: -; D gene: TRBD1; J gene: TRBJ1-2; V gene: TRBV6-5; CDR3 DNA: TGTGCCAGCAGCTACGACGGGACAGCAGCCAATGGCTACACCTTC; CDR3 protein: CASSYDGTAANGYTF
clone size: -; D gene: -; J gene: TRBJ1-1; V gene: TRBV19; CDR3 DNA: TGTGCCAGTAGTATTTCCACGCTGAACACTGAAGCTTTCTTT; CDR3 protein: CASSISTLNTEAFF
clone size: once; D gene: TRBD1; J gene: TRBJ1-2; V gene: TRBV30; CDR3 DNA: TGTGCCTGGACCACAGGGGGCTATGGCTACACCTTC; CDR3 protein: CAWTTGGYGYTF
clone size: once; D gene: -; J gene: TRBJ1-1; V gene: TRBV5-6; CDR3 DNA: TGTGCCAGCAGCCGTGCAGGGAGCACTGAAGCTTTCTTT; CDR3 protein: CASSRAGSTEAFF
clone size: -; D gene: -; J gene: TRBJ1-3; V gene: TRBV6-1; CDR3 DNA: TGTGCCAGCAGTGTTGTGGGAGGTGGAAACACCATATATTTT; CDR3 protein: CASSVVGGGNTIYF
clone size: -; D gene: TRBD1; J gene: TRBJ2-2; V gene: TRBV19; CDR3 DNA: TGTGCCAGCAGACCGGGACAGACCAACACCGGGGAGCTGTTTTTT; CDR3 protein: CASRPGQTNTGELFF
clone size: -; D gene: TRBD1; J gene: TRBJ1-2; V gene: TRBV27; CDR3 DNA: TGTGCCAGCAGTTCCCTGATCTCTGGGGACAGAGAGGGTGGCTACACCTTC; CDR3 protein: CASSSLISGDREGGYTF
clone size: -; D gene: -; J gene: TRBJ2-1; V gene: TRBV2; CDR3 DNA: TGTGCCAGCACAGGGTACAATGAGCAGTTCTTC; CDR3 protein: CASTGYNEQFF
clone size: -; D gene: TRBD1; J gene: TRBJ2-2; V gene: TRBV29-1; CDR3 DNA: TGCAGCGTTGAAGGGGGACAGGTTTCGAACACCGGGGAGCTGTTTTTT; CDR3 protein: CSVEGGQVSNTGELFF
clone size: once; D gene: -; J gene: TRBJ1-4; V gene: TRBV19; CDR3 DNA: TGTGCCAGTAGTATATCCGCAACTAATGAAAAACTGTTTTTT; CDR3 protein: CASSISATNEKLFF
clone size: -; D gene: -; J gene: TRBJ2-1; V gene: TRBV5-4; CDR3 DNA: TGTGCCAGCAGTTTAACAGGGAAAAAGGGGAATGAGCAGTTCTTC; CDR3 protein: CASSLTGKKGNEQFF
clone size: -; D gene: -; J gene: TRBJ1-1; V gene: TRBV6-1; CDR3 DNA: TGTGCCAGCAGACCCCGGGGGCTTAGCACTGAAGCTTTCTTT; CDR3 protein: CASRPRGLSTEAFF
clone size: -; D gene: -; J gene: TRBJ2-7; V gene: TRBV4-3; CDR3 DNA: TGCGCCAGCAGCCAAGACCCCGGTGCGGTGGAGGGACCCTACGAGCAGTACTTC; CDR3 protein: CASSQDPGAVEGPYEQYF
clone size: -; D gene: -; J gene: TRBJ2-3; V gene: TRBV6-6; CDR3 DNA: TGTGCCAGCAGGGACAGCACAGATACGCAGTATTTT; CDR3 protein: CASRDSTDTQYF
clone size: -; D gene: -; J gene: TRBJ2-6; V gene: TRBV7-3; CDR3 DNA: TGTGCCAGCAGCTTACTCGGCTCTGGGGCCAACGTCCTGACTTTC; CDR3 protein: CASSLLGSGANVLTF
clone size: -; D gene: TRBD1; J gene: TRBJ2-3; V gene: TRBV2; CDR3 DNA: TGTGCCAGCAGTGCCGGGACAGGGATGGGTGGAGATACGCAGTATTTT; CDR3 protein: CASSAGTGMGGDTQYF
clone size: -; D gene: -; J gene: TRBJ2-7; V gene: TRBV4-2; CDR3 DNA: TGTGCCAGCAGCCAAGAGCTACAGACCTACGAGCAGTACTTC; CDR3 protein: CASSQELQTYEQYF
clone size: once; D gene: -; J gene: TRBJ2-2; V gene: TRBV7-9; CDR3 DNA: TGTGCCAGCAGCTTAGAGGCTGCCACCGGGGAGCTGTTTTTT; CDR3 protein: CASSLEAATGELFF
clone size: few; D gene: -; J gene: TRBJ1-1; V gene: TRBV30; CDR3 DNA: TGTGCCTGGAGTCGGGGGGGAATGGACACTGAAGCTTTCTTT; CDR3 protein: CAWSRGGMDTEAFF
clone size: -; D gene: -; J gene: TRBJ2-5; V gene: TRBV18; CDR3 DNA: TGTGCCAGCTCACCGTCTGGGGAGACCCAGTACTTC; CDR3 protein: CASSPSGETQYF
clone size: -; D gene: -; J gene: TRBJ1-2; V gene: TRBV5-5; CDR3 DNA: TGTGCCAGCAGCTTCCGGTCGGATGGCTACACCTTC; CDR3 protein: CASSFRSDGYTF
clone size: many; D gene: TRBD1; J gene: TRBJ1-1; V gene: TRBV28; CDR3 DNA: TGTGCCAGCAGTCTAACCGGGACAGTAAACACTGAAGCTTTCTTT; CDR3 protein: CASSLTGTVNTEAFF
clone size: -; D gene: TRBD1; J gene: TRBJ2-5; V gene: TRBV5-1; CDR3 DNA: TGCGCCAGCAGCTTGGGACAGGGCAGCGAGACCCAGTACTTC; CDR3 protein: CASSLGQGSETQYF
clone size: -; D gene: TRBD1; J gene: TRBJ1-4; V gene: TRBV18; CDR3 DNA: TGTGCCAGCTCACCCAAACTAGGACAGGGGGAAGCTAATGAAAAACTGTTTTTT; CDR3 protein: CASSPKLGQGEANEKLFF
clone size: -; D gene: -; J gene: TRBJ2-5; V gene: TRBV7-2; CDR3 DNA: TGTGCCAGCAGCTTAGAATTCGTCGGGGGACAGACCCAGTACTTC; CDR3 protein: CASSLEFVGGQTQYF
clone size: -; D gene: -; J gene: TRBJ1-1; V gene: TRBV21-1; CDR3 DNA: TGTGCCAGCAGCAAGTCGAACCTAGGTTCGCAGTGCTCTCTCATGAACACTGAAGCTTTCTTT; CDR3 protein: CASSKSNLGSQCSLMNTEAFF
clone size: -; D gene: TRBD2; J gene: TRBJ2-1; V gene: TRBV11-3; CDR3 DNA: TGTGCCAGCAGCTTAGATCTAGCGGGTGAGCAGTTCTTC; CDR3 protein: CASSLDLAGEQFF
clone size: -; D gene: TRBD2; J gene: TRBJ2-7; V gene: TRBV4-2; CDR3 DNA: TGTGCCAGCAGCCCAAGGTACGGGGGGACCTACGAGCAGTACTTC; CDR3 protein: CASSPRYGGTYEQYF
clone size: medium-sized; D gene: TRBD1; J gene: TRBJ2-7; V gene: TRBV4-2; CDR3 DNA: TGTGCCAGCAGCCAAGCCGTCGACAGGGACAAAGTACACGAGCAGTACTTC; CDR3 protein: CASSQAVDRDKVHEQYF
clone size: -; D gene: -; J gene: TRBJ2-2; V gene: TRBV28; CDR3 DNA: TGTGCCAGCAGTTTAGGAGCCGGAGGCACCGGGGAGCTGTTTTTT; CDR3 protein: CASSLGAGGTGELFF
clone size: -; D gene: TRBD2; J gene: TRBJ2-4; V gene: TRBV30; CDR3 DNA: TGTGCCTGGACCTGGACGGGGGGATCCAAAAACATTCAGTACTTC; CDR3 protein: CAWTWTGGSKNIQYF
clone size: few; D gene: -; J gene: TRBJ1-2; V gene: TRBV5-1; CDR3 DNA: TGCGCCAGCAGCTTGTTTGCGGAGAACTATGGCTACACCTTC; CDR3 protein: CASSLFAENYGYTF
clone size: once; D gene: -; J gene: TRBJ1-5; V gene: TRBV19; CDR3 DNA: TGTGCCAGTACTTATTGTAGACCGTCGGTTCTTTGCAATCAGCCCCAGCATTTT; CDR3 protein: CASTYCRPSVLCNQPQHF
clone size: -; D gene: -; J gene: TRBJ2-7; V gene: TRBV14; CDR3 DNA: TGTGCCAGCAGCCCTAGCGCCAGGAGCTCCTACGAGCAGTACTTC; CDR3 protein: CASSPSARSSYEQYF
clone size: -; D gene: -; J gene: TRBJ2-1; V gene: TRBV7-3; CDR3 DNA: TGTGCCAGCAGCCAGCGGAATAATGAGCAGTTCTTC; CDR3 protein: CASSQRNNEQFF
clone size: -; D gene: -; J gene: TRBJ1-6; V gene: TRBV18; CDR3 DNA: TGTGCCAGCTCCCCCTCAGGGGCTGATTCACCCCTCCACTTT; CDR3 protein: CASSPSGADSPLHF
clone size: -; D gene: -; J gene: TRBJ2-2; V gene: TRBV7-3; CDR3 DNA: TGTGCCAGCAGCCCTAGCCCCGCGAACACCGGGGAGCTGTTTTTT; CDR3 protein: CASSPSPANTGELFF
clone size: -; D gene: TRBD1; J gene: TRBJ1-1; V gene: TRBV25-1; CDR3 DNA: TGTGCCAGCAGTTCAGGGGGATTGGACACTGAAGCTTTCTTT; CDR3 protein: CASSSGGLDTEAFF
clone size: once; D gene: TRBD2; J gene: TRBJ2-7; V gene: TRBV4-2; CDR3 DNA: TGTGCCTCTGGGGGGGGAACCTACGAGCAGTACTTC; CDR3 protein: CASGGGTYEQYF